These 19 T cell receptor beta chains were sequenced from one sample in a study of STAT5B mutations in CD4+ large granular lymphocyte leukemia. Some clones are missing from TCRdb's copy, which holds only in-frame ones; the method was immunoSEQ multiplex PCR. Found here are more than 30,000 clones, 69% of them singletons; the top ten hold 2.5% to 3%. The sequenced sample consisted of CD4+ T cells from blood buffy coats. The receptors originated from a human donor in good health.

This chain joins TRBV5-1 and TRBJ1-6, with D perhaps TRBD1 (6 bases). V was pared by 0 bases and J by 10 bases, with 14 bases between. The CDR3 has 15 residues. Per germline, CDR1 SGHRS and CDR2 YFSETQ. DNA for the CDR3: TGCGCCAGCAGCTTGGTGGGGGGCCGGGAATCACCCCTCCACTTT. Its translation: CASSLVGGRESPLHF.

This clone was seen a single time. This chain uses TRBV7-2 with TRBJ2-3; no reliable D call. Germline lookup yields CDR1 SGHTA and CDR2 FQGNSA. Trimming took 5 bases from V and 6 from J, leaving 18 bases between them. The CDR3 consists of 15 residues. The CDR3 coding sequence is TGTGCCAGCAGCCGGGCCGGAGAGAGAGCGGATACGCAGTATTTT. Encoded protein: CASSRAGERADTQYF.

CDR3 bases: TGTGCCAGTAGTATTATTCATATCGGTGGCAATCAGCCCCAGCATTTT. As protein: CASSIIHIGGNQPQHF. The chain is built from TRBV19 and TRBJ1-5; D is unresolved. Trimming took off 3 bases at V and 2 bases at J, with 14 bases between the two ends. The CDR3 length is 16 residues. CDR1 is LNHDA, CDR2 SQIVND, per germline (reference sequence).

The chain recombines TRBV2 with TRBJ2-4; D might be TRBD2 (6 bases). V was pared by 5 bases and J by 0 bases, with 11 bases between. The V gene's germline CDR1 is SNHLY and CDR2 FYNNEI. The CDR3 runs to 15 residues. The CDR3 region is CASSPRGIAKNIQYF. CDR3 bases: TGTGCCAGCAGTCCCCGGGGGATAGCCAAAAACATTCAGTACTTC.

The CDR3 nucleotides are TGCGCCAGCAGCTTTGAGACAGGGATCAATAATGAGCAGTTCTTC. This codes for CASSFETGINNEQFF. The chain uses TRBV5-1 and TRBJ2-1; 7 nucleotides align to TRBD1. Germline V lookup: CDR1 SGHRS, CDR2 YFSETQ. After removal of 2 bases from V and 7 bases from J, the junction contained 9 bases not matched to a gene. This CDR3 is 15 amino acids long.

J is TRBJ1-1 and V is TRBV5-8; tentatively, D is TRBD1 (5 bases). Trimming removed 4 bases at V and 4 bases at J, with 14 bases between. Germline lookup yields CDR1 SGHTS and CDR2 YDEGEE. The CDR3 is 14 amino acids. The DNA for the CDR3 is TGTGCCAGCAGCATGCCGGGACTCCTCACTGAAGCTTTCTTT. It encodes CASSMPGLLTEAFF.

The V call is TRBV5-4, the J call TRBJ2-1; the D gene is possibly TRBD2 (5 bases). Trimming took off 3 bases at V and 5 bases at J, with 12 bases between the two ends. CDR1 is SGHNT and CDR2 is YYREEE in the germline V gene (reference sequence). CDR3 length equals 14 residues. The CDR3 DNA reads as TGTGCCAGCAGCTCCGTCCGGGGAGACAATGAGCAGTTCTTC. Amino acid sequence: CASSSVRGDNEQFF. Looking up the rest from reference TRBV5-4 and TRBJ2-1 gives the full variable domain: ETGVTQSPTHLIKTRGQQVTLRCSSQSGHNTVSWYQQALGQGPQFIFQYYREEENGRGNFPPRFSGLQFPNYSSELNVNALELDDSALYLCASSSVRGDNEQFFGPGTRLTVL.

CDR3 sequence (DNA): TGTGCCAGCAGCCAGCCAGGGAACACTGAAGCTTTCTTT. Translated, it gives CASSQPGNTEAFF. The chain joins TRBV4-2 to TRBJ1-1; D not certain. The CDR3 has 13 residues. Deletions cut 3 bases from V and 1 base from J, with 6 bases between. The V gene's germline CDR1 is LGHNA and CDR2 YNFKEQ.

The CDR3 nucleotides are TGTGCCAGCAGCCCCGACAGGGGTCTGTACGAGCAGTACTTC. Translated, it gives CASSPDRGLYEQYF. The V gene is TRBV6-5, the J gene TRBJ2-7; TRBD1 agrees at 8 bases. J lost 4 bases, V lost 6 bases, and 8 bases had no gene match. CDR1 and CDR2 from the germline V gene are MNHEY and SVGAGI. The CDR3 is 14 residues long.

The chain is built from TRBV25-1 and TRBJ1-3, with 12 bases aligning to TRBD1. Germline-derived CDR1 and CDR2 are MGHDK and SYGVNS. V trimming: 7 bases; J trimming: 4 bases; junction bases outside the gene matches: 14. The CDR3 totals 18 residues. The CDR3 nucleotides read TGTGCCAGCACGGGTTGGTACGGGACAGGGGGCACAGGAAACACCATATATTTT. It specifies CASTGWYGTGGTGNTIYF.

The gene calls are TRBV28 and TRBJ1-2, with D possibly matching TRBD1 (6 bases). V shed 6 bases and J shed 6 bases, with 14 bases lying between them. This CDR3 region has 13 residues. Germline CDR1 MDHEN, CDR2 SYDVKM. The CDR3 spells CASSFWGRDGYTF. In DNA form, the CDR3 reads TGTGCCAGCAGCTTTTGGGGGCGGGATGGCTACACCTTC.

The rearrangement uses TRBV18 and TRBJ2-7; no firm D call. The CDR3 covers 15 residues. V lost 0 bases and J lost 0, with 9 bases in between. CDR1 KGHSH and CDR2 LQKENI come from the germline V gene. The CDR3 DNA is TGTGCCAGCTCACCACCGCGCCCGAGCTCCTACGAGCAGTACTTC. This encodes CASSPPRPSSYEQYF.

This clone turned up a few times. The rearrangement uses TRBV6-5 and TRBJ1-3; tentative D call: TRBD1 (5 bases). Deletions cut 5 bases from V and 0 bases from J, with 11 bases between. Germline lookup yields CDR1 MNHEY and CDR2 SVGAGI. The CDR3 has 15 amino acids. The DNA of the CDR3 is TGTGCCAGCAGTCGGGGACCTACCTCTGGAAACACCATATATTTT. Translation: CASSRGPTSGNTIYF.

This clone has just a few counts. This rearrangement joins TRBV5-1 to TRBJ2-2; 9 bases map to TRBD2. Germline loops: CDR1 SGHRS, CDR2 YFSETQ. The CDR3 consists of 15 residues. V was pared by 4 bases and J by 6 bases, with 7 bases of the junction left unmatched. CDR3: CASSLSGGDSGELFF. Written as DNA, the CDR3 is TGCGCCAGCAGCCTTAGCGGGGGCGACTCCGGGGAGCTGTTTTTT.

The sample holds a few counts of this clone. This chain uses TRBV7-2 with TRBJ1-5, with TRBD1 identical over 7 bases. The CDR3 spans 15 residues. V lost 1 base and J lost 7; bases outside the gene matches: 7. Germline loops: CDR1 SGHTA, CDR2 FQGNSA. As DNA, the CDR3 is TGTGCCAGCAGCTTAGACAGGGGAGTGACGCAGCCCCAGCATTTT. Its protein is CASSLDRGVTQPQHF. Supplemented by reference TRBV7-2 and TRBJ1-5, the full variable domain reads GAGVSQSPSNKVTEKGKDVELRCDPISGHTALYWYRQSLGQGLEFLIYFQGNSAPDKSGLPSDRFSAERTGGSVSTLTIQRTQQEDSAVYLCASSLDRGVTQPQHFGDGTRLSIL.

V and J are TRBV6-5 and TRBJ1-3; 9 nucleotides match TRBD1. The CDR3 is 15 amino acids. With V trimmed by 7 bases and J by 4 bases, 8 bases remained unmatched. CDR1 and CDR2 from the germline V gene are MNHEY and SVGAGI. CDR3 loop: CASTPQGARGNTIYF. CDR3 DNA: TGTGCCAGCACCCCACAGGGGGCTAGAGGAAACACCATATATTTT.

The chain combines TRBV5-5 with TRBJ1-5; D not resolved. Trimming left V 4 bases short and J 0 bases short, with 14 bases between. Germline CDR1 is SGHKS and CDR2 is YYEKEE (reference sequence). This CDR3 is 16 amino acids long. CDR3 protein: CASSPNSGYSNQPQHF. For the CDR3, the DNA is TGTGCCAGCAGCCCGAACAGTGGTTATAGCAATCAGCCCCAGCATTTT.

This sequence joins TRBV7-2 and TRBJ1-5, with TRBD1 as a possible D gene (6 bases). Germline V gene data show CDR1 as SGHTA and CDR2 as FQGNSA. V lost 1 base to trimming and J lost 9 bases, with 13 bases between them. This CDR3 contains 14 residues. The CDR3 loop reads CASSLEGGIGPQHF. In DNA form, the CDR3 reads TGTGCCAGCAGCTTAGAGGGGGGGATTGGGCCCCAGCATTTT.

The V call is TRBV5-4, the J call TRBJ2-1, with D possibly TRBD2 on 6 matching bases. The germline gives CDR1 SGHNT, CDR2 YYREEE (reference sequence). V gave up 2 bases and J gave up 0 bases, with 9 bases separating them. The CDR3 loop spans 15 amino acids. The CDR3 sequence: CASSFGGSSYNEQFF. Written as DNA, the CDR3 is TGTGCCAGCAGCTTCGGAGGGAGCTCCTACAATGAGCAGTTCTTC.